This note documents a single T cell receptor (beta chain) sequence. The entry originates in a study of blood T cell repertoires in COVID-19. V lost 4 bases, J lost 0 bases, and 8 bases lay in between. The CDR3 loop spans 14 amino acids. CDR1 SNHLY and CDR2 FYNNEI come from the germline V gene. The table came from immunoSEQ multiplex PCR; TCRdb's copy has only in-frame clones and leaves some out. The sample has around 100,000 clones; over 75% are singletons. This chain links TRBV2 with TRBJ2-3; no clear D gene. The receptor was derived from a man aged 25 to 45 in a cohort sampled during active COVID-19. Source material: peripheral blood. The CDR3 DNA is TGTGCCAGCAGTGGGGCTGGTAGCACAGATACGCAGTATTTT. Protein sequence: CASSGAGSTDTQYF.